The following is a TCR beta chain sequence with its context. This sample stems from a study of blood T cell repertoires in COVID-19. Unmatched junction bases numbered 10, after V lost 2 bases and J lost 5 bases. Germline V gives CDR1 SGHTS, CDR2 YDEGEE. This CDR3 has 17 residues. The data were produced by immunoSEQ multiplex PCR, yet TCRdb's version contains in-frame clones alone and is incomplete. The table records about 380,000 clones, 75% to 90% of them present only once. What was sequenced was peripheral blood. The clonotype was recovered from a woman aged 18-29 years with acute or convalescent COVID-19. The rearrangement uses TRBV5-8 and TRBJ1-6, with 7 bases lining up with TRBD1. The CDR3 loop is CASSFGQAGFNNSPLHF. CDR3 sequence (DNA): TGTGCCAGCAGCTTCGGACAGGCGGGGTTCAATAATTCACCCCTCCACTTT.